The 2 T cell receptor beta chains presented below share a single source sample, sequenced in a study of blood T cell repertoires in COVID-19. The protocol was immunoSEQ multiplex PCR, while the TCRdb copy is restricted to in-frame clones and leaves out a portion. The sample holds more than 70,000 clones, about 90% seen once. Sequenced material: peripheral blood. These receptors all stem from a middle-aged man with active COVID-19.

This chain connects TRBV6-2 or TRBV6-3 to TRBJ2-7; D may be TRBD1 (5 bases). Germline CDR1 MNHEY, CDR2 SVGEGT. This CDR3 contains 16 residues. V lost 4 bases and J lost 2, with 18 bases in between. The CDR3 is CASSLGLDNRAYEQYF. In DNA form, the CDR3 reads TGTGCCAGCAGTTTGGGATTGGACAACCGAGCCTACGAGCAGTACTTC.

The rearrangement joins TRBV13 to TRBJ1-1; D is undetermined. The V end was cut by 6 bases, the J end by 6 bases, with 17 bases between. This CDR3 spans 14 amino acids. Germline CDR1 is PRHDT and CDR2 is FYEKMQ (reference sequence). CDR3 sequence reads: CASRPWTLDPEAFF. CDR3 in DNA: TGTGCCAGCAGACCCTGGACTCTGGACCCTGAAGCTTTCTTT.